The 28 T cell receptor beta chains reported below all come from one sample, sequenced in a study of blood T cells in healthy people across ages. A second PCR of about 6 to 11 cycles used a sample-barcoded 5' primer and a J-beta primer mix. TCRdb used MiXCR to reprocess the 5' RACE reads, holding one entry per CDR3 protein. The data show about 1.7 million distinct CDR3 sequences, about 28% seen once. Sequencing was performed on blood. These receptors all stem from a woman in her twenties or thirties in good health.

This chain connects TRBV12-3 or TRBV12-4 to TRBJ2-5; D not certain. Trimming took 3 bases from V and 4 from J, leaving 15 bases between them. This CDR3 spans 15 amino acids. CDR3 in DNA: TGTGCCAGCAGTTTTAGGTCTCCGTTGCGAGAGACCCAGTACTTC. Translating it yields CASSFRSPLRETQYF.

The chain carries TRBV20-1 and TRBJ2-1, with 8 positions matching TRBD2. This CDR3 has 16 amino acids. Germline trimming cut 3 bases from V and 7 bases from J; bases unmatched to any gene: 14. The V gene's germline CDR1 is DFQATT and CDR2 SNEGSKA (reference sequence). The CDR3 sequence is CSASRGGVVLINEQFF. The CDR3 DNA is TGCAGTGCTAGTCGGGGGGGGGTAGTGCTCATAAATGAGCAGTTCTTC.

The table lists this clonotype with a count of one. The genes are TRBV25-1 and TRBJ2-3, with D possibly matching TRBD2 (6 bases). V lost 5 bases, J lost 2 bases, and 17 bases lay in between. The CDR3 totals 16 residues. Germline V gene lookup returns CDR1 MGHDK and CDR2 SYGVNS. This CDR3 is CASSNAGRGHTDTQYF. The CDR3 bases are TGTGCCAGCAGTAACGCGGGGCGGGGCCACACAGATACGCAGTATTTT. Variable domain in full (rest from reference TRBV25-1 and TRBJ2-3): EADIYQTPRYLVIGTGKKITLECSQTMGHDKMYWYQQDPGMELHLIHYSYGVNSTEKGDLSSESTVSRIRTEHFPLTLESARPSHTSQYLCASSNAGRGHTDTQYFGPGTRLTVL.

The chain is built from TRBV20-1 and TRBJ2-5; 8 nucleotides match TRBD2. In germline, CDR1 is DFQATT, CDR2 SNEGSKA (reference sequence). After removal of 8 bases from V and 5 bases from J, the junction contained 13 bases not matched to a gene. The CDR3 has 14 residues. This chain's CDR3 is CSILADGVGETQYF. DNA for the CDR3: TGCAGTATACTAGCGGACGGGGTTGGGGAGACCCAGTACTTC.

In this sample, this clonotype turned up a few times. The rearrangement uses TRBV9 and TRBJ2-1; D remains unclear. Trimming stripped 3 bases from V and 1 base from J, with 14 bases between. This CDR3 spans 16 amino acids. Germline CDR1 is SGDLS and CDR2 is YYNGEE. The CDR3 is CASSASHSLSYNEQFF. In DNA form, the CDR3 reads TGTGCCAGCAGCGCTTCACACTCGCTTTCCTACAATGAGCAGTTCTTC.

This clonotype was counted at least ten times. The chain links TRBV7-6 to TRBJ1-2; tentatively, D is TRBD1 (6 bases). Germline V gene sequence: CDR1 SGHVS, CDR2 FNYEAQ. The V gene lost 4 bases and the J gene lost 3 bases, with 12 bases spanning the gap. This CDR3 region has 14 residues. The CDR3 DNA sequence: TGTGCCAGCAGCTCGGGGGCAGGGGACTATGGCTACACCTTC. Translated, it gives CASSSGAGDYGYTF.

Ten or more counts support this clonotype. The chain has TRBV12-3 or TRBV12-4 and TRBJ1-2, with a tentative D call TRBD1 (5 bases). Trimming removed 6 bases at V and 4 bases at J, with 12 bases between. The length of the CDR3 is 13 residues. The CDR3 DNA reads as TGTGCCAGCAGCACCACAGGCAGCTATGGCTACACCTTC. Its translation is CASSTTGSYGYTF.

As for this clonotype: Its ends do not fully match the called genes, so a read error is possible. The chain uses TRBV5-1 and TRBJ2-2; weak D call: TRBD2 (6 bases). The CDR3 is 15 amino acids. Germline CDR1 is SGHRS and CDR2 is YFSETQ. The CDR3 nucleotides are TGCGCCAGCACCACTAATCGGGGAGGCACCGTGGAGCTGTTTTTT. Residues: CASTTNRGGTVELFF. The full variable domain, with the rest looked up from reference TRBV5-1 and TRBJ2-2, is KAGVTQTPRYLIKTRGQQVTLSCSPISGHRSVSWYQQTPGQGLQFLFEYFSETQRNKGNFPGRFSGRQFSNSRSEMNVSTLELGDSALYLCASTTNRGGTVELFFGEGSRLTVL.

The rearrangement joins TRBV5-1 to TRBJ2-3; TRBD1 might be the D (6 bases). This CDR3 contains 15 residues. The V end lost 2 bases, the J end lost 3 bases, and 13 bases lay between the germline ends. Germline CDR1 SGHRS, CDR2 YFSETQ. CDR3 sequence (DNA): TGCGCCAGCAGCTTAACAGGGCGTCGGACAGATACGCAGTATTTT. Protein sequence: CASSLTGRRTDTQYF.

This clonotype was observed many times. For the CDR3, the DNA is TGTGCCAGCTCCCCGGGGCTCTTTGAGCAGTACTTC. Residues: CASSPGLFEQYF. The rearrangement uses TRBV18 and TRBJ2-7; D is tentatively TRBD1 or TRBD2 (5 bases each). The CDR3 spans 12 residues. CDR1 and CDR2 (germline): KGHSH, LQKENI. V was clipped by 6 bases and J by 7 bases, with 13 bases between them.

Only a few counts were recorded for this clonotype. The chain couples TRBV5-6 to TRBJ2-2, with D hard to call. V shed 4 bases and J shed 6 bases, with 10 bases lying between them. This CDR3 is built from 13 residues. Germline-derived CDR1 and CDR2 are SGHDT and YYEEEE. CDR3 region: CASSPGRSGELFF. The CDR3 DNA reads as TGTGCCAGCAGCCCCGGAAGATCCGGGGAGCTGTTTTTT.

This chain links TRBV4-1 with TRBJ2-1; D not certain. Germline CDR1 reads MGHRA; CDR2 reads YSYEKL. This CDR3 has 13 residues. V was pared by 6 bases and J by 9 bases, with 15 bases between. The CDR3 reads CASSFDSGFEQFF. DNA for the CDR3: TGCGCCAGCAGTTTCGATTCCGGGTTTGAGCAGTTCTTC.

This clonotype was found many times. CDR3 amino acids: CATSRRGSGANVLTF. CDR3 in DNA: TGTGCCACCAGCAGAAGGGGCTCTGGGGCCAACGTCCTGACTTTC. The J gene is TRBJ2-6, the V gene TRBV15; D possibly corresponds to TRBD1 (5 bases). This CDR3 contains 15 residues. Trimming shortened V by 2 bases and J by 0 bases, and 5 bases separated the two germline ends. The germline CDR1 and CDR2 sequences are LNHNV and YYDKDF (reference sequence).

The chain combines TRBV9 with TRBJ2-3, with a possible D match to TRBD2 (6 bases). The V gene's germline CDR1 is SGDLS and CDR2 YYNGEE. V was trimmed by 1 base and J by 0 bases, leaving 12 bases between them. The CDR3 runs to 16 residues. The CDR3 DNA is TGTGCCAGCAGCGTACGCAGCGGGCTTAGCACAGATACGCAGTATTTT. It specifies CASSVRSGLSTDTQYF.

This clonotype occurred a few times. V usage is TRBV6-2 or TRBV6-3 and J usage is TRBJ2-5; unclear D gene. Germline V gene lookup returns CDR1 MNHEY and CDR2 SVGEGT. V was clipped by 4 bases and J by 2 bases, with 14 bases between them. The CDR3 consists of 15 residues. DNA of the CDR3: TGTGCCAGCAGTTTGGCAGGCCAATTTCAAGAGACCCAGTACTTC. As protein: CASSLAGQFQETQYF.

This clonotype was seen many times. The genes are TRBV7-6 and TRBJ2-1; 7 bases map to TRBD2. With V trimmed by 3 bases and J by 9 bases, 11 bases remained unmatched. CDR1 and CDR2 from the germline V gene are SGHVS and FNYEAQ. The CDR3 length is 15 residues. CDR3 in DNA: TGTGCCAGCAGCTTGAAGCGGGATGCCTTCGGTGAGCAGTTCTTC. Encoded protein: CASSLKRDAFGEQFF. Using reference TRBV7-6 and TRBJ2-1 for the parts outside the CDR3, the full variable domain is GAGVSQSPRYKVTKRGQDVALRCDPISGHVSLYWYRQALGQGPEFLTYFNYEAQQDKSGLPNDRFSAERPEGSISTLTIQRTEQRDSAMYRCASSLKRDAFGEQFFGPGTRLTVL.

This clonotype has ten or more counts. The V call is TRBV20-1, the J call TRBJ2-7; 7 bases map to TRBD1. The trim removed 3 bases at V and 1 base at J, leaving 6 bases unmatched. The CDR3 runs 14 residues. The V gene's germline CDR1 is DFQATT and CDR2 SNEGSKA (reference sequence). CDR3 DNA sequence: TGCAGTGCTAGTCCGGACAGGCGATCCTACGAGCAGTACTTC. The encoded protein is CSASPDRRSYEQYF.

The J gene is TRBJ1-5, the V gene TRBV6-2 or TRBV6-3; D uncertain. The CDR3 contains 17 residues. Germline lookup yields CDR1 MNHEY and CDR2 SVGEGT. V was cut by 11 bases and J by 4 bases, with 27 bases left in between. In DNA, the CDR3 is TGTGCCCTTCAAGGTCTCTCGAGGCCCCGAGGGAATCAGCCCCAGCATTTT. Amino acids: CALQGLSRPRGNQPQHF.

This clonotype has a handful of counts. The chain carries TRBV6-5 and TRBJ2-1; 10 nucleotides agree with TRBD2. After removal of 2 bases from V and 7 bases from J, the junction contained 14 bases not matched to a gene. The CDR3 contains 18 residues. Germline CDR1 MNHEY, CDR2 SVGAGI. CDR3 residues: CASSYGLAGESSVNEQFF. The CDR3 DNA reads TGTGCCAGCAGTTACGGGCTAGCGGGAGAGAGTTCGGTGAATGAGCAGTTCTTC.

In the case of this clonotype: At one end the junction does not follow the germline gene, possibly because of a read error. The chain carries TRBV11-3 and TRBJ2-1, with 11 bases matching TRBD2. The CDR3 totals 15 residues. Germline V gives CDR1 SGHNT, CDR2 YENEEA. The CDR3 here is CASSSTGLAADERFF. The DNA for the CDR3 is TGTGCCAGCAGCTCCACGGGACTAGCGGCGGATGAGCGGTTCTTC. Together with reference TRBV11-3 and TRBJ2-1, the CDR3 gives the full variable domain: EAGVVQSPRYKIIEKKQPVAFWCNPISGHNTLYWYLQNLGQGPELLIRYENEEAVDDSQLPKDRFSAERLKGVDSTLKIQPAELGDSAVYLCASSSTGLAADERFFGPGTRLTVL.

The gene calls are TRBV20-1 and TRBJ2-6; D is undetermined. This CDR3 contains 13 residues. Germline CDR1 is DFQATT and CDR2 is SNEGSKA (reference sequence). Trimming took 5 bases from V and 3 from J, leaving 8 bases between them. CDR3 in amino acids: CSASPDGANVLTF. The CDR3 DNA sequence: TGCAGTGCTTCGCCCGATGGGGCCAACGTCCTGACTTTC.

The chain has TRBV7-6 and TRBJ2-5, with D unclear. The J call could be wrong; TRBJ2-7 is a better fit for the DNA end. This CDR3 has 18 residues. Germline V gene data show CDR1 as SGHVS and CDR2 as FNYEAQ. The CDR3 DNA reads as TGTGCCAGCAGCTCAGGTTCCGTTGCGGAAGCACAGTCCTACGAGCAGTACTTC. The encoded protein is CASSSGSVAEAQSYEQYF.

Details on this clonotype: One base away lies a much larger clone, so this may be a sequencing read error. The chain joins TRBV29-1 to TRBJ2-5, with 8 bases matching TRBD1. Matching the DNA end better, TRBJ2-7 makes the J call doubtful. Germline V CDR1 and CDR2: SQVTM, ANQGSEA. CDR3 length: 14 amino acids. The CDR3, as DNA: TGCGGCGTTGACAGGGGACAGGCAATGTCCGAGCAGTACTTC. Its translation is CGVDRGQAMSEQYF.

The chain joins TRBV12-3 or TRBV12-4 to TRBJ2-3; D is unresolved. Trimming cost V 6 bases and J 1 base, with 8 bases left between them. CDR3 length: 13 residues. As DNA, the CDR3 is TGTGCCAGCAGCCACGTCCGCACAGATACGCAGTATTTT. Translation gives CASSHVRTDTQYF.

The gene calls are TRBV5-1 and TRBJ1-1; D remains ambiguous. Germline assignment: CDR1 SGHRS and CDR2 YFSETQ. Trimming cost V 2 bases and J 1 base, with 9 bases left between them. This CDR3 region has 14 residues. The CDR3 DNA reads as TGCGCCAGCAGCTTTAAAGCGGAGAACACTGAAGCTTTCTTT. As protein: CASSFKAENTEAFF. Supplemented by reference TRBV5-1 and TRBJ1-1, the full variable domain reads KAGVTQTPRYLIKTRGQQVTLSCSPISGHRSVSWYQQTPGQGLQFLFEYFSETQRNKGNFPGRFSGRQFSNSRSEMNVSTLELGDSALYLCASSFKAENTEAFFGQGTRLTVV.

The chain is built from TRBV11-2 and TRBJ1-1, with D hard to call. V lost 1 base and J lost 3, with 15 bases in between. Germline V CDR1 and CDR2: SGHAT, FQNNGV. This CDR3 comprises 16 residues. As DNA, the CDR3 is TGTGCCAGCAGCTTAGGTCGGGGTGTTGTATACACTGAAGCTTTCTTT. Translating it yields CASSLGRGVVYTEAFF.

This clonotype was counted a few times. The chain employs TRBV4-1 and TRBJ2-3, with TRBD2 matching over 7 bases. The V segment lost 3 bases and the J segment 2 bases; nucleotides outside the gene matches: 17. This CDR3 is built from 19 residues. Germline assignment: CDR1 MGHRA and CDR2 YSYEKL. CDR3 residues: CASSHIPGLGRVFTDTQYF. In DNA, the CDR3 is TGCGCCAGCAGCCATATTCCCGGACTAGGGCGGGTCTTCACAGATACGCAGTATTTT.

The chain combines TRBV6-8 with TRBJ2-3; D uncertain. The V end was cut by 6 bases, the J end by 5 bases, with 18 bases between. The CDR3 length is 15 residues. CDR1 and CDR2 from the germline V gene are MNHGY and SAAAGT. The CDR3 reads CASSHHSPPKDTQYF. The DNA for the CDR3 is TGTGCCAGCAGCCACCATAGCCCGCCGAAAGATACGCAGTATTTT.